This entry concerns a single T cell receptor beta chain. CDR3 length: 13 residues. Trimming pared 3 bases from V and 1 base from J, leaving 9 bases between. The V gene's germline CDR1 is DFQATT and CDR2 SNEGSKA (reference sequence). Sample time point: patch test 2, 6 weeks after DPC sensitization. Indicated treatment: therapeutic diphenylcyclopropenone sensitization with weekly scalp DPC. This sample is drawn from a study of human T cells and chemical hapten exposure. TCRdb re-called the RACE reads with MiXCR, one entry per CDR3 protein. The top ten hold about 6% of the sample, which has 350,000 to 400,000 distinct CDR3 sequences, 6% to 7% seen once.

This clonotype was obtained from a woman younger than 30 with alopecia areata. Some clones in this sample may be carry-over from other donors' samples. The J gene is TRBJ1-1, the V gene TRBV20-1, with a tentative D call TRBD1 (5 bases). The sample consisted of whole blood, taken in connection with sensitization to the hapten diphenylcyclopropenone (DPC). The CDR3 DNA reads TGCAGTGCTAGTTGGGGGTCGAACACTGAAGCTTTCTTT. Translation gives CSASWGSNTEAFF.